The sequence of this T cell receptor beta chain was determined in a study of PD-L1 blockade in urothelial cancer. Study details: A median approximately 150,000 T cells were found in blood samples. Points from the study as a whole: The study found that durable-benefit patients expanded tumor-associated blood clones more at 3 weeks.

CDR1 and CDR2 (germline): SGHNT, YYREEE (reference sequence). Trimming stripped 4 bases from V and 4 bases from J, with 14 bases between. The CDR3 is made up of 15 amino acids. All patients carried locally advanced or metastatic urothelial carcinoma. Details on this clone: The antigen is undetermined.

Using immunoSEQ multiplex PCR, the repertoire was profiled, and TCRdb retains in-frame clones only, with some absent. This table has 56,000 or so clones, 70% to 90% appearing once. J is TRBJ1-4 and V is TRBV5-4; D perhaps matches TRBD1 (6 bases). Here the sequenced sample was PBMCs, taken around atezolizumab (anti-PD-L1) treatment. The sequence came from a man aged 50 to 60 with urothelial cancer. Here the CDR3 DNA reads TGTGCCAGCAGCCAAGGGGGTATAGGTAATGAAAAACTGTTTTTT. It is translated as CASSQGGIGNEKLFF.